This T cell receptor beta chain came from a study of radiation and T cells in renal cell carcinoma. Overall study findings and caveats: Without pretreatment biopsies, baseline tumor clonotype presence was undetermined. In blood, top tumor clones expanded by 2 weeks, shrinking by 4.

As for time point: blood 4 weeks post-SBRT, at nephrectomy. Treatment here: 15 Gy SBRT to primary tumor, nephrectomy 4 weeks later. Nephrectomy followed 15 Gy stereotactic body radiation by 4 weeks. Blood was sampled at baseline, 2 weeks and 4 weeks after SBRT. The repertoire was sequenced with immunoSEQ multiplex PCR; TCRdb's copy has only in-frame clones and lacks some. The table lists 150,000 to 200,000 clones, about 85% of them singletons. A note on this clone: What it binds is not known.

The specimen was blood, collected from a patient whose treatment included radiotherapy and nephrectomy. The sequence came from a woman aged 45-60 years with renal cell carcinoma.

CDR3 sequence reads: CASSRRTGPGYTF. The CDR3 bases are TGTGCCAGCAGCCGACGGACAGGGCCTGGCTACACCTTC. V usage is TRBV7-9 and J usage is TRBJ1-2; 8 nucleotides align to TRBD1. Germline CDR1 SEHNR, CDR2 FQNEAQ (reference sequence). Trimming removed 5 bases from V and 7 bases from J; junction bases left unmatched: 6. The CDR3 is 13 residues long.